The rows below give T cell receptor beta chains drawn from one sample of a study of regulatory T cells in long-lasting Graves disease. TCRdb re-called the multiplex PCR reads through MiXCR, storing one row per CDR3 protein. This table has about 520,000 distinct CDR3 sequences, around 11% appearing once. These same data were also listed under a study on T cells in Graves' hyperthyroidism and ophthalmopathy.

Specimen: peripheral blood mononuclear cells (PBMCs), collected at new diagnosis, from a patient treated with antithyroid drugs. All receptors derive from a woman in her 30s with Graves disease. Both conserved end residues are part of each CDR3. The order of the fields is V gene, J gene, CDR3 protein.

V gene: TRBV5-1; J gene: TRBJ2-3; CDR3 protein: CASSPETSPTDTQYF
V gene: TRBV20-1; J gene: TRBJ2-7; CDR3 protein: CSASGWARGPGEQYF
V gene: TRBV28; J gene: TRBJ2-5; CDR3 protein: CATMTLTQETQYF
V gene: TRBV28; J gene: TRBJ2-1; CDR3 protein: CASSFEGYNEQFF
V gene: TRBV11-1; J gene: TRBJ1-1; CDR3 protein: CASGSQGFATEAFF
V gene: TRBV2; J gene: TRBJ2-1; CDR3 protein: CASSEMDYNEQFF
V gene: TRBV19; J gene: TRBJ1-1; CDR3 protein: CASSGGGGAGTEAFF
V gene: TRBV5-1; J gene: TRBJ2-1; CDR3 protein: CASSLGNWLARGYEQFF
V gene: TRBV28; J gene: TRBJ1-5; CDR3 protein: CASSQRVQPQHF
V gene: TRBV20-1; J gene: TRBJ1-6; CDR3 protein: CSAREGGTLHF
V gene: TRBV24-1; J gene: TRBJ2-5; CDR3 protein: CATSDETGGPGSETQYF
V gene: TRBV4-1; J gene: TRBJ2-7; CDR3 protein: CASSQGPHPTYEQYF
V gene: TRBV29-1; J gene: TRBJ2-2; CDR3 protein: CSVWASITGELFF
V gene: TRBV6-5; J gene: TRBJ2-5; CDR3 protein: CASSYSRETQYF
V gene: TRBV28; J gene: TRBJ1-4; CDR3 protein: CASSPRDRRNEKLFF
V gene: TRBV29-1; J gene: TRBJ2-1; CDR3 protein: CSARLKEASYNEQFF
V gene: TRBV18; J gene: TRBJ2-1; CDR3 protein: CASSPPSGRATYNEQFF
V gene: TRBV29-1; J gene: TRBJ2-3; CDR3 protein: CSVEPSTDTQYF
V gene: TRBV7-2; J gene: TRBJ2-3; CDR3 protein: CASSLVYRGGTDTQYF
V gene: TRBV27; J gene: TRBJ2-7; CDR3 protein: CASSPRTGIGEQYF
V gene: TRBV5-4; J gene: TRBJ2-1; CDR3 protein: CASSLPRGGSYYNEQFF
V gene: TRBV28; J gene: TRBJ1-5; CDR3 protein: CASSFRSQSNQPQHF
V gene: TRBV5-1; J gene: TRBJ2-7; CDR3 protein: CASSTGRWDLEQYF
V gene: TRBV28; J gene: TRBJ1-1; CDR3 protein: CASSLNKAELTEAFF
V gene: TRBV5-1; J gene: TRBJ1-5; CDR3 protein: CASSEAPGNQPQHF
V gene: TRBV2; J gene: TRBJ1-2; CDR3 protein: CASSEGSYTF
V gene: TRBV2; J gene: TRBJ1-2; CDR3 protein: CASRKSGTDYGYTF
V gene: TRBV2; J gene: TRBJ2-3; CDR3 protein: CASTGQGRRDTQYF
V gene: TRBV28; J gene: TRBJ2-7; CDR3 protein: CASSLVAEPLHEQYF
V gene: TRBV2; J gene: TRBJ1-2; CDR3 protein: CARGVHRVHGYTF
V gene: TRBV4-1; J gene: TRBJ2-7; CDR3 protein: CASSPTGTLGEQYF
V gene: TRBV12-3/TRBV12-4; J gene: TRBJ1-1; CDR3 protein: CASSFKRGGDEAFF
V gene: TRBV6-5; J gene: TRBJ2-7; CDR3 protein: CASSYLASGSYEQYF
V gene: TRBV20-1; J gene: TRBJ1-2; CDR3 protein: CSASSSNYGYTF
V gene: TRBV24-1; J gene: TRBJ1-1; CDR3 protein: CATTAGPNTEAFF
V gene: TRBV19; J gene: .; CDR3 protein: CASTTRGSGDTQYF
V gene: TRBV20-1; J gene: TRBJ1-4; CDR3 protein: CSARRDGSGMVGGSEKLFF
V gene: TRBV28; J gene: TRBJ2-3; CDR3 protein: CASSYIVGTDTQYF
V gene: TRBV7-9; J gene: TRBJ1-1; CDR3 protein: CASSRPILNTEAFF
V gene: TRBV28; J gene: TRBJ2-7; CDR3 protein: CASSPGTINVYEQYF
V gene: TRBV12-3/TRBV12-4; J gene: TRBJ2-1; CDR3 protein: CASSLTSGKGEQFF
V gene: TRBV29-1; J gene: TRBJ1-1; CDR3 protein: CSVEDGIYVNTEAFF
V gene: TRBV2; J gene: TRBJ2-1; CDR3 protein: CASNRQGGWNEQFF
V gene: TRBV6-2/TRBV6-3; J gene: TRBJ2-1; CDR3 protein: CASSLSGGGFNEQFF
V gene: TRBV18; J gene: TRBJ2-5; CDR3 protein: CASSPRRDQETQYF
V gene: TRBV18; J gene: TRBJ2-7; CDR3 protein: CASSPRTGDYEQYF
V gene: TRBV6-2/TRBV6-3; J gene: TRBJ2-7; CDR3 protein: CASSCSSPGNEQYF
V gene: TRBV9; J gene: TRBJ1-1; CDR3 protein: CASSPGVHNTEAFF
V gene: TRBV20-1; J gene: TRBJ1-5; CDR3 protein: CSAAGVASNQPQHF
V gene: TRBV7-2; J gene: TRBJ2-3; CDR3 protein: CASSSDRGDTQYF
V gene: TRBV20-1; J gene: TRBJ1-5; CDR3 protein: CSASRGVYNQPQHF